This passage covers 25 T cell receptor beta chains from one sample sequenced in a study of CD8 T cells in ankylosing spondylitis (dated by TCRdb to 2016 to 2017). These receptors are not linked to any known antigen. The study at large found these results: A TCR beta motif made up of seven or eight highly homologous amino acid variants appeared to be characteristic of blood from ankylosing spondylitis patients.

Preparation of the library involved 5' RACE. TCRdb names Illumina HiSeq 2500 as the instrument used. The public reads were reprocessed in TCRdb via fastp at Q25 and MiXCR, keeping in-frame beta chains. Rows matching on CDR3 protein sequence are summarized as one entry with the most common DNA and genes. The sample table records fewer than 400,000 distinct CDR3 sequences; around 8% of these occur just once. The ten top clones hold roughly 14% of the sample. The specimen sequenced was blood, either unsorted or a sorted T cell fraction (not recorded which). Receptor source: a male donor with ankylosing spondylitis.

This clonotype came up a few times. The V call is TRBV4-1, the J call TRBJ2-5; D is tentatively TRBD1 or TRBD2 (5 bases each). Germline values: CDR1 MGHRA, CDR2 YSYEKL. CDR3 length equals 21 residues. V was shortened by 4 bases and J by 5 bases, with 35 bases between the two germline ends. The CDR3 coding sequence is TGCGCCAGCAGCCGCCGAGTCCTTTTGCGTCACACAGAGGGGCTCAGGGAGACCCAGTACTTC. Translated, it gives CASSRRVLLRHTEGLRETQYF.

The chain couples TRBV9 to TRBJ2-7, with D perhaps given as TRBD1 or TRBD2 (5 bases each). Germline V gene sequence: CDR1 SGDLS, CDR2 YYNGEE. CDR3 length equals 14 residues. The V gene lost 0 bases and the J gene lost 5 bases, with 12 bases spanning the gap. CDR3: CASSVDTGLNEQYF. The CDR3 DNA is TGTGCCAGCAGCGTAGATACGGGGCTCAACGAGCAGTACTTC.

This clonotype is a singleton in its sample. This rearrangement joins TRBV27 to TRBJ2-1; 9 nucleotides line up with TRBD2. V dropped 3 bases and J dropped 7; count of bases not matched to a gene: 10. The germline V gene has CDR1 MNHEY and CDR2 SMNVEV (reference sequence). This CDR3 spans 16 amino acids. The CDR3 coding sequence is TGTGCCAGCAGTTTCCTTAGCGGGAGAGGAACGAATGAGCAGTTCTTC. Translating it yields CASSFLSGRGTNEQFF.

This clonotype was recorded a few times. The chain uses TRBV5-1 and TRBJ1-2; D is ambiguous. The germline V gene encodes CDR1 SGHRS and CDR2 YFSETQ. The CDR3 has 15 amino acids. Between the trimmed V and J ends, which lost 0 bases and 4 bases, there was a span of 13 bases. This CDR3 reads CASSLAEGLTYGYTF. The CDR3 DNA follows: TGCGCCAGCAGCTTGGCCGAGGGCCTAACCTATGGCTACACCTTC.

The V gene is TRBV7-9, the J gene TRBJ2-2; D ambiguous. CDR1 is SEHNR, CDR2 FQNEAQ, per germline (reference sequence). The V end was cut by 5 bases, the J end by 2 bases, with 12 bases between. CDR3 length: 15 amino acids. The CDR3 sequence is CASSRTNQNTGELFF. In DNA form, the CDR3 reads TGTGCCAGCAGCCGGACCAACCAAAACACCGGGGAGCTGTTTTTT.

This clonotype was found many times. The chain combines TRBV4-1 with TRBJ2-1; the match to TRBD2 covers 12 bases. This CDR3 comprises 16 residues. CDR1 and CDR2 (germline): MGHRA, YSYEKL. J lost 7 bases, V lost 3 bases, and 7 bases had no gene match. The CDR3 coding sequence is TGCGCCAGCAGCCACTCCCCAGGACTAGCGGGAAATGAGCAGTTCTTC. Its protein product is CASSHSPGLAGNEQFF.

The CDR3 loop reads CASSPLPGTGGLALNYGYTF. The DNA for the CDR3 is TGCGCCAGCAGCCCTCTACCCGGGACAGGGGGGCTAGCCCTTAACTATGGCTACACCTTC. This rearrangement joins TRBV5-1 to TRBJ1-2; 11 nucleotides line up with TRBD1. Germline trimming cut 4 bases from V and 1 base from J; bases unmatched to any gene: 18. The CDR3 length is 20 residues. Germline V gene data show CDR1 as SGHRS and CDR2 as YFSETQ.

The table lists this clonotype with a few counts. The chain joins TRBV19 to TRBJ1-1; D not certain. The CDR3 has 14 residues. Trimming removed 2 bases from V and 4 bases from J, with 11 bases in between. Per the germline V gene, CDR1 is LNHDA and CDR2 is SQIVND (reference sequence). As DNA, the CDR3 is TGTGCCAGTAGTATAATCGAAGGCCCCACTGAAGCTTTCTTT. This sequence encodes CASSIIEGPTEAFF.

This clonotype was counted between two and nine times. The chain uses TRBV3-1 and TRBJ2-2; D is unclear. The CDR3 is 16 residues long. Germline CDR1 reads LGHDT; CDR2 reads YNNKEL (reference sequence). V lost 11 bases and J 3 bases, leaving 22 bases between the germline ends. CDR3 sequence: CAVSAMADRDTGELFF. The CDR3 DNA reads as TGTGCCGTCTCGGCTATGGCGGATCGGGACACCGGGGAGCTGTTTTTT.

At least ten counts were recorded for this clonotype. V gene TRBV12-3 or TRBV12-4 combines with J gene TRBJ2-1, with 12 positions matching TRBD2. This CDR3 has 16 amino acids. After removal of 3 bases from V and 8 bases from J, the junction contained 8 bases not matched to a gene. CDR3 sequence (DNA): TGTGCCAGCAGTTTCGGCTCGACTAGCGGGAGTTATGAGCAGTTCTTC. This gives the protein CASSFGSTSGSYEQFF.

This clonotype came up many times. V is TRBV7-9 and J is TRBJ2-1; TRBD1 matches 10 bases. This CDR3 is 17 amino acids long. Germline CDR1 is SEHNR and CDR2 is FQNEAQ (reference sequence). V shed 0 bases and J 7 bases; nucleotides not matched to a gene: 9. DNA for the CDR3: TGTGCCAGCAGCTTAGCGCTTGGTGGGACAGGGGTTAATGAGCAGTTCTTC. It is translated as CASSLALGGTGVNEQFF.

This rearrangement joins TRBV11-2 to TRBJ2-7; 9 bases are shared with TRBD1. CDR3 size: 16 residues. The trim removed 3 bases at V and 5 bases at J, leaving 11 bases unmatched. Germline values: CDR1 SGHAT, CDR2 FQNNGV. CDR3 residues: CASSFLSGTGFHEQYF. DNA for the CDR3: TGTGCCAGCAGCTTCCTCTCGGGGACAGGGTTTCACGAGCAGTACTTC.

This clonotype was observed a few times. The chain carries TRBV4-1 and TRBJ2-5; D gene unclear. The CDR3 contains 14 residues. With 1 base removed from V and 3 bases from J, the gap between germline ends came to 9 bases. The V gene's germline CDR1 is MGHRA and CDR2 YSYEKL. Here the CDR3 reads CASSQALAEETQYF. CDR3 bases: TGCGCCAGCAGCCAAGCCCTGGCAGAAGAGACCCAGTACTTC.

This clonotype showed up just a few times. V usage is TRBV7-2 and J usage is TRBJ2-2, with D perhaps matching TRBD1 or TRBD2 (5 bases each). The germline V and J ends were trimmed by 5 bases and 6 bases, with 16 bases remaining between them. The germline CDR1 and CDR2 sequences are SGHTA and FQGNSA. There are 15 residues in the CDR3. In nucleotides, the CDR3 is TGTGCCAGCAGCAGGCAGGCGGGCAGGGCCGGGGAGCTGTTTTTT. Protein: CASSRQAGRAGELFF.

In this sample, this clonotype turned up many times. The genes are TRBV7-3 and TRBJ2-1; D is uncertain. Trimming pared 1 base from V and 1 base from J, leaving 5 bases between. The CDR3 sequence is 14 residues long. Looked up from germline, CDR1 is SGHTA and CDR2 is FQGTGA. CDR3 bases: TGTGCCAGCAGCTTAATCGGGTCCTACAATGAGCAGTTCTTC. Protein sequence: CASSLIGSYNEQFF.

As concerns this clonotype: This may be a read error, as it is one base from a much larger clone. This chain connects TRBV2 to TRBJ2-5; 8 bases match TRBD2. The V and J ends lost 1 base and 5 bases, in that order; junction bases with no gene match: 6. Looked up from germline, CDR1 is SNHLY and CDR2 is FYNNEI. The CDR3 extends over 15 amino acids. The CDR3 sequence: CASSEGAGELETQYF. The CDR3 nucleotides are TGTGCCAGCAGTGAAGGAGCGGGAGAGCTCGAGACCCAGTACTTC.

The J gene is TRBJ2-7, the V gene TRBV7-2, with D perhaps matching TRBD1 (6 bases). The CDR3 totals 14 residues. V lost 1 base to trimming and J lost 6 bases, with 13 bases between them. Looked up from germline, CDR1 is SGHTA and CDR2 is FQGNSA. This CDR3 is CASSLVAGDPEQYF. CDR3 DNA: TGTGCCAGCAGCTTAGTGGCAGGGGACCCCGAGCAGTACTTC.

The chain combines TRBV14 with TRBJ1-1; no definite D call. Deletions cut 7 bases from V and 1 base from J, with 10 bases between. Germline lookup yields CDR1 SGHDN and CDR2 FVKESK. CDR3 length equals 13 residues. CDR3 DNA sequence: TGTGCCAGCAACGCCAGAACGAACACTGAAGCTTTCTTT. This encodes CASNARTNTEAFF.

In its sample, this clonotype was seen many times. The DNA of the CDR3 is TGTGCCAGCAGCTTAAGGGGCGGGACCTACGAGCAGTACTTC. This translates into CASSLRGGTYEQYF. The V gene is TRBV7-9, the J gene TRBJ2-7; D might be TRBD2 (6 bases). From germline, CDR1 is SEHNR and CDR2 FQNEAQ (reference sequence). Trimming took off 2 bases at V and 2 bases at J, with 10 bases between the two ends. The CDR3 loop spans 14 amino acids.

This clonotype was counted at least ten times. At one end, the junction sequence differs from germline, possibly due to a read error. This chain uses TRBV11-2 with TRBJ2-1; D uncertain. This CDR3 has 11 amino acids. Germline CDR1 is SGHAT and CDR2 is FQNNGV. The CDR3, as DNA: TGTGCCAGCAGCTTTGAAACAGAGCCGTTCTTC. Protein product: CASSFETEPFF.

This clonotype has at least ten counts. This chain joins TRBV6-1 and TRBJ2-5; 9 positions match TRBD2. This CDR3 is built from 15 residues. V dropped 5 bases and J dropped 4; count of bases not matched to a gene: 8. Germline V gives CDR1 MNHNS, CDR2 SASEGT. In DNA form, the CDR3 reads TGTGCCAGCAGTCCATTAGCGGGAGTGGCAGAGACCCAGTACTTC. It encodes CASSPLAGVAETQYF.

This clonotype came up once. The rearrangement uses TRBV7-3 and TRBJ2-3, with D possibly being TRBD2 (6 bases). From germline, CDR1 is SGHTA and CDR2 FQGTGA. The CDR3 has 15 residues. V dropped 5 bases and J dropped 0 bases, with 12 bases sitting between them. CDR3 in DNA: TGTGCCAGCAGCAAGGGACTCACGAGCACAGATACGCAGTATTTT. Protein product: CASSKGLTSTDTQYF.

This chain joins TRBV28 and TRBJ1-1; D not certain. CDR3 length equals 13 residues. Germline V gene lookup returns CDR1 MDHEN and CDR2 SYDVKM. V lost 7 bases to trimming and J lost 4 bases, with 13 bases between them. Here the CDR3 reads CASTKRTFTEAFF. The CDR3 DNA reads TGTGCCAGCACGAAGAGAACATTCACTGAAGCTTTCTTT.

This chain connects TRBV7-2 to TRBJ2-4, with TRBD1 identical over 8 bases. This CDR3 has 16 residues. Germline V gene lookup returns CDR1 SGHTA and CDR2 FQGNSA. V was pared by 3 bases and J by 6 bases, with 10 bases of the junction left unmatched. The CDR3 DNA sequence: TGTGCCAGCAGCTTGCAAATCGGACAGGGACGAAACATTCAGTACTTC. Protein sequence: CASSLQIGQGRNIQYF. Based on the CDR3 plus reference TRBV7-2 and TRBJ2-4, the full variable domain is GAGVSQSPSNKVTEKGKDVELRCDPISGHTALYWYRQSLGQGLEFLIYFQGNSAPDKSGLPSDRFSAERTGGSVSTLTIQRTQQEDSAVYLCASSLQIGQGRNIQYFGAGTRLSVL.

The chain is built from TRBV29-1 and TRBJ1-1; perhaps TRBD1 as D (6 bases). The CDR3 covers 13 residues. V was trimmed by 4 bases and J by 6 bases, leaving 15 bases between them. CDR1 and CDR2 from the germline V gene are SQVTM and ANQGSEA. In DNA, the CDR3 is TGCAGCGTTGGTACAGGGTCGACCTCTGAAGCTTTCTTT. As protein: CSVGTGSTSEAFF.